This T cell receptor (beta chain) comes out of a study of glioma-infiltrating T cells listed by TCRdb under 2016. Concerning the study at large: Glioma tissue, non-neoplastic brain tissue and matched peripheral blood mononuclear cells were used as sources from which TCR alpha- and beta-chain repertoires were sequenced. Three low-grade glioma patients, eight or nine primary glioblastoma patients and three non-glioma patients contributing non-neoplastic brain tissue were included in the paired cohort. To measure how far tissue and blood T-cell populations diverged, each tissue-infiltrating repertoire was compared against the peripheral blood repertoire of the same patient.

The CDR3 sequence holds 17 residues, the cysteine and phenylalanine included. This entry keeps only the CDR3 DNA: 51 bases, framed from base 1. CDR1 SGHTA and CDR2 FQGNSA are derived from the germline V gene. Trimming leaves V shorter by 4 bases and J shorter by 4 bases, with the junction holding 11 bases beyond the gene matches. The investigation overall reported the following: VJ-independent divergence between tissue and blood was found to be below expectation in non-neoplastic patients but above expectation in all gliomas, particularly low-grade gliomas. Group comparisons were based on small numbers of patients: three non-neoplastic, three low-grade glioma and 7 to 9 glioblastoma patients. Very few CDR3 sequences were shared between tissue and blood, attributed to high CDR3 diversity and limited sampling.

This clonotype was seen many times. There is no known antigen for this receptor. Nothing much larger sits one base from this clone, and base qualities are not available. The iRepertoire nested amplicon-rescue multiplex PCR (arm-PCR) platform was used to amplify TCR alpha and beta CDR3 regions from RNA. For one-step reverse transcription and amplification, about 95-450 ng of tissue mRNA or PBMC total RNA was used as input. Following bead purification, Illumina adapters were added by a secondary multiplex PCR, and the libraries were gel-purified between 200 and 400 bp. The libraries contained internal 6-nucleotide barcodes that were used for demultiplexing. Sequencing of libraries was performed on an Illumina MiSeq with 2x220 or 2x250 nucleotide paired-end reads. In the original analysis: Paired reads were merged using FLASH 1.2.11 and were aligned to the GRCh37 human genome using BWA-MEM, after which TRA and TRB reads were extracted. An IMGT-derived reference of cassette sequences and CDR3 motifs, with pseudogenes included, was used for V and J assignment. Reads were translated in three frames, and productive CDR3s were defined by a C…FGXG motif without stop codons. Unique combinations of V-J cassette pair and CDR3 amino acid sequence were defined as clonotypes. Filtering of reads was based on Hamming distance, with the threshold set by the sequence error rate of each sample in mapped regions. TCRdb passed the public sequencing reads through fastp at Q25 and MiXCR, retaining productive beta sequences. Each entry merges the rows of one CDR3 protein and shows their most common DNA and genes. TCRdb's processing, not the authors', yielded these V and J calls. The sample table contains fewer than 110,000 distinct CDR3 sequences; only one count was recorded for 25% to 30% of them. Around 40% of the sample belongs to the ten largest clones.

The sequence is built from TRBV7-2 and TRBJ2-3; 10 central nucleotides agree with TRBD2. Sequencing was performed on glioma tissue, nonneoplastic brain tissue, or PBMCs (not recorded which). The receptor was derived from a human donor with low-grade glioma or glioblastoma, undergoing nonglioma brain surgery, or in good health (not recorded which). The CDR3 protein is CASSSQSWTSGSDTQYF. The nucleotide sequence reads as follows: TGTGCCAGCAGCTCGCAAAGTTGGACTAGCGGTTCAGATACGCAGTATTTT. With the rest looked up from the reference TRBV7-2 and TRBJ2-3 genes rather than sequenced, the full variable domain is GAGVSQSPSNKVTEKGKDVELRCDPISGHTALYWYRQSLGQGLEFLIYFQGNSAPDKSGLPSDRFSAERTGGSVSTLTIQRTQQEDSAVYLCASSSQSWTSGSDTQYFGPGTRLTVL.